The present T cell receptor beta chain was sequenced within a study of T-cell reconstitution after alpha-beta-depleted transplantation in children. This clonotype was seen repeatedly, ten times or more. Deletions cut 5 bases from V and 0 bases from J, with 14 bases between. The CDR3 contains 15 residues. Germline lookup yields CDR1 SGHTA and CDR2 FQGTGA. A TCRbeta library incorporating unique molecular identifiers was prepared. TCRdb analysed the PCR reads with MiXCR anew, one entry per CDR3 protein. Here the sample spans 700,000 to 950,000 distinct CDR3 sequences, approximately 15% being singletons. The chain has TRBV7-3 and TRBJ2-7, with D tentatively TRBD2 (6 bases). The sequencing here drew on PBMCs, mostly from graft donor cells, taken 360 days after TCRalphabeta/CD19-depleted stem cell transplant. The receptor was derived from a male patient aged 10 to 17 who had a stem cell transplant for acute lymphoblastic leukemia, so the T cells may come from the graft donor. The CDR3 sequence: CASSPGGTLSYEQYF. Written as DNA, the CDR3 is TGTGCCAGCAGCCCAGGCGGGACTCTCTCCTACGAGCAGTACTTC.